This is a list of T cell receptor beta chains from one sample in a study of persistence of HIV-infected CD4 T cells. No antigen has been assigned to these receptors. Clones were read by immunoSEQ multiplex PCR, and TCRdb kept only the in-frame ones, dropping some. Among 25,000 to 35,000 clones listed, approximately 78% were seen once. This specimen consisted of CD4+ T cells sorted from PBMCs after approximately 20-hour stimulation, obtained from a patient who received antiretroviral therapy. The receptor source for this set is an adult man with HIV who was CMV-seropositive. Both conserved end residues are part of each CDR3. The D gene is left open where the match is weak.

TRBD2	TRBJ2-3	TRBV12-5	CASGLGLASGDTQYF
TRBD2	TRBJ2-4	TRBV7-2	CASSKLAGGLNIQYF
-	TRBJ2-4	TRBV5-1	CASSLGTAENIQYF
-	TRBJ2-7	TRBV12-5	CASAAQGSGYEQYF
-	TRBJ2-7	TRBV4-2	CASSQGGAYEQYF
TRBD2	TRBJ2-3	TRBV7-3	CASSLRDYQLGTDTQYF
-	TRBJ2-7	TRBV5-4	CASSLGGNRDSYEQYF
-	TRBJ2-2	TRBV3-1/TRBV3-2	CASVRKGGGTGELFF
-	TRBJ1-1	TRBV12-3/TRBV12-4	CASSFWMNTEAFF
-	TRBJ1-1	TRBV4-1	CASSHLADASEAFF
-	TRBJ1-1	TRBV19	CASSIGSVSGAFF
-	TRBJ2-7	TRBV6-5	CASSFRREAHEQYF
-	TRBJ2-7	TRBV4-1	CASSQGAVSAYEQYF
TRBD1	TRBJ1-1	TRBV7-2	CASSLRDREATEAFF
TRBD1	TRBJ1-4	TRBV18	CASSADRGSNEKLFF
TRBD1	TRBJ2-7	TRBV5-1	CASSPPLGQAYEQYF
TRBD1	TRBJ1-5	TRBV3-1/TRBV3-2	CASSPYRGGNQPQHF